The 20 T cell receptor beta chains below come from one sample, sequenced in a study of CD8+ T cells in alopecia areata. Sequencing templates came from extracted RNA that was reverse transcribed into cDNA. Libraries were prepared by immunoSEQ multiplex PCR; TCRdb keeps only in-frame clonotypes and omits some of them. Of about 91,000 clones listed, roughly 42% are singletons. Specimen: CD4+ T cells sorted from blood. The receptors were sampled from a human donor with alopecia areata.

V is TRBV6-5 and J is TRBJ1-5; D possibly corresponds to TRBD1 (5 bases). Germline CDR1 reads MNHEY; CDR2 reads SVGAGI. This CDR3 is built from 13 residues. Trimming left V 5 bases short and J 3 bases short, with 8 bases between. The CDR3 DNA is TGTGCCAGCAGTAGGACACCCAATCAGCCCCAGCATTTT. Its translation is CASSRTPNQPQHF.

This rearrangement joins TRBV27 to TRBJ1-2; D is unclear. V dropped 1 base and J dropped 8 bases, with 23 bases sitting between them. CDR1 MNHEY and CDR2 SMNVEV come from the germline V gene (reference sequence). The CDR3 has 17 residues. The CDR3 DNA reads as TGTGCCAGCAGTTTATGGTTCCCCGATGGTCCCCAGAAGGGCTACACCTTC. As protein: CASSLWFPDGPQKGYTF.

The chain couples TRBV6-6 to TRBJ2-3; D gene uncertain. Germline V gene data show CDR1 as MNHNY and CDR2 as SVGAGI (reference sequence). Trimming took off 0 bases at V and 7 bases at J, with 5 bases between the two ends. The CDR3 consists of 12 residues. CDR3 DNA sequence: TGTGCCAGCAGTTACTCCCCACATACGCAGTATTTT. Translated: CASSYSPHTQYF.

This chain joins TRBV2 and TRBJ1-1; tentative D call: TRBD1 (5 bases). CDR1 is SNHLY, CDR2 FYNNEI, per germline. The V and J ends lost 7 bases and 0 bases respectively, with 21 bases between them. This CDR3 region has 17 residues. The CDR3 coding sequence is TGTGCCAGCAAAACACCACAGGCCAGAGGCATGAACACTGAAGCTTTCTTT. This encodes CASKTPQARGMNTEAFF.

This chain uses TRBV5-1 with TRBJ1-2; D unresolved. The germline V gene has CDR1 SGHRS and CDR2 YFSETQ. V dropped 1 base and J dropped 2 bases, with 6 bases sitting between them. CDR3 size: 13 residues. CDR3 amino acids: CASSLQANYGYTF. CDR3 sequence (DNA): TGCGCCAGCAGCTTGCAAGCAAACTATGGCTACACCTTC.

This rearrangement joins TRBV30 to TRBJ1-1; no definite D call. This CDR3 contains 12 residues. The V gene's germline CDR1 is GTSNPN and CDR2 SVGIG (reference sequence). V gave up 7 bases and J gave up 1 base, with 10 bases separating them. The CDR3 protein is CAYGRANTEAFF. CDR3 coding DNA: TGTGCCTACGGACGGGCGAACACTGAAGCTTTCTTT.

This chain joins TRBV11-2 and TRBJ2-5; 7 nucleotides line up with TRBD1. Germline CDR1 is SGHAT and CDR2 is FQNNGV. Trimming cost V 3 bases and J 5 bases; bases outside gene matches: 6. This CDR3 spans 14 amino acids. For the CDR3, the DNA is TGTGCCAGCAGCTTCAACAGGGGTGAGGAGACCCAGTACTTC. It codes for CASSFNRGEETQYF.

The chain employs TRBV30 and TRBJ1-1; TRBD1 is a possible D gene (6 bases). Germline V gene data show CDR1 as GTSNPN and CDR2 as SVGIG (reference sequence). The CDR3 length is 14 residues. The V end lost 0 bases, the J end lost 1 base, and 9 bases lay between the germline ends. DNA for the CDR3: TGTGCCTGGAGTGTAGGCAGGGGGAACACTGAAGCTTTCTTT. Protein product: CAWSVGRGNTEAFF.

This chain uses TRBV28 with TRBJ2-7; 8 bases match TRBD2. This CDR3 is built from 14 residues. Germline CDR1 MDHEN, CDR2 SYDVKM. V lost 2 bases, J lost 2 bases, and 2 bases stayed unmatched. Here the CDR3 DNA reads TGTGCCAGCAGTTTAGGCGGGGGGACCTACGAGCAGTACTTC. Protein: CASSLGGGTYEQYF.

The J gene is TRBJ2-3, the V gene TRBV7-2, with D possibly matching TRBD2 (6 bases). The CDR3 totals 14 residues. V was pared by 6 bases and J by 1 base, with 11 bases between. From germline, CDR1 is SGHTA and CDR2 FQGNSA. CDR3 residues: CASSWDLGTDTQYF. CDR3 DNA sequence: TGTGCCAGCAGTTGGGACTTAGGCACAGATACGCAGTATTTT.

The chain has TRBV29-1 and TRBJ2-5, with D perhaps matching TRBD1 or TRBD2 (5 bases each). Between the trimmed V and J ends, which lost 6 bases and 4 bases, there was a span of 21 bases. The length of the CDR3 is 15 residues. Germline loops: CDR1 SQVTM, CDR2 ANQGSEA. Here the CDR3 reads CSVDVMGTRGETQYF. The CDR3 DNA sequence: TGCAGCGTGGATGTCATGGGGACCCGAGGAGAGACCCAGTACTTC. Looking up the rest from reference TRBV29-1 and TRBJ2-5 gives the full variable domain: SAVISQKPSRDICQRGTSLTIQCQVDSQVTMMFWYRQQPGQSLTLIATANQGSEATYESGFVIDKFPISRPNLTFSTLTVSNMSPEDSSIYLCSVDVMGTRGETQYFGPGTRLLVL.

This clone was observed a handful of times. The chain has TRBV29-1 and TRBJ2-1, with 10 bases that match TRBD2. The CDR3 runs to 11 residues. Germline CDR1 is SQVTM and CDR2 is ANQGSEA. V was clipped by 4 bases and J by 14 bases; unmatched bases: 5. The CDR3 DNA follows: TGCAGCGTTGTATCTAGCGGGAGAGAGTTCTTC. Residues: CSVVSSGREFF.

This clone was detected many times. DNA for the CDR3: TGTGCCAGCAGCTTAGTCGATGCGTCCACAGCTTTCTTT. Translating it yields CASSLVDASTAFF. The chain joins TRBV11-2 to TRBJ1-1; D not certain. V was pared by 1 base and J by 10 bases, with 13 bases between. CDR3 length: 13 amino acids. The germline V gene encodes CDR1 SGHAT and CDR2 FQNNGV.

Only a few counts were recorded for this clone. The chain carries TRBV28 and TRBJ1-1; TRBD1 agrees at 8 bases. Germline V lookup: CDR1 MDHEN, CDR2 SYDVKM. V lost 5 bases, J lost 10 bases, and 6 bases stayed unmatched. This CDR3 spans 12 amino acids. CDR3: CASSPGGGGAFF. CDR3 nucleotides: TGTGCCAGCAGTCCAGGGGGCGGAGGAGCTTTCTTT.

The chain recombines TRBV29-1 with TRBJ2-5; D is possibly TRBD1 (6 bases). Per the germline V gene, CDR1 is SQVTM and CDR2 is ANQGSEA. Trimming took off 6 bases at V and 2 bases at J, with 19 bases between the two ends. The length of the CDR3 is 15 residues. This chain's CDR3 is CSVANRVPIQETQYF. CDR3 DNA sequence: TGCAGCGTAGCAAACAGGGTCCCTATTCAAGAGACCCAGTACTTC.

This clone showed up just a few times. The chain carries TRBV7-2 and TRBJ2-1; the match to TRBD2 covers 13 bases. Trimming took 6 bases from V and 5 from J; bases not matched to a gene: 4. Per the germline V gene, CDR1 is SGHTA and CDR2 is FQGNSA. The CDR3 is 15 residues long. The CDR3 DNA reads TGTGCCAGCAGGACGGGACTAGCGGGGCACAATGAGCAGTTCTTC. It specifies CASRTGLAGHNEQFF.

CDR3 protein: CASSEPGQESSYEQYF. CDR3 in DNA: TGTGCCAGCAGCGAGCCGGGACAGGAGAGCTCCTACGAGCAGTACTTC. The V and J genes are TRBV7-9 and TRBJ2-7; 8 nucleotides line up with TRBD1. The CDR3 extends over 16 amino acids. Germline V gene lookup returns CDR1 SEHNR and CDR2 FQNEAQ (reference sequence). The J segment lost 0 bases and the V segment lost 5 bases, leaving 9 bases of the junction unmatched.

The sample holds a few counts of this clone. This rearrangement joins TRBV29-1 to TRBJ2-1; perhaps TRBD2 as D (5 bases). Germline assignment: CDR1 SQVTM and CDR2 ANQGSEA. CDR3 length equals 11 residues. The V gene lost 5 bases and the J gene lost 8 bases, with 10 bases spanning the gap. The CDR3 DNA follows: TGCAGCGTTAGAGGGCGGGATGAGCAGTTCTTC. It encodes CSVRGRDEQFF.

The chain joins TRBV29-1 to TRBJ2-5, with D unclear. The CDR3 length is 12 residues. The germline CDR1 and CDR2 sequences are SQVTM and ANQGSEA. The V and J ends lost 3 bases and 0 bases respectively, with 5 bases between them. This CDR3 is CSVDWDQETQYF. The CDR3 bases are TGCAGCGTTGATTGGGACCAAGAGACCCAGTACTTC.

This clone was observed once. V usage is TRBV7-8 and J usage is TRBJ1-1; D uncertain. The germline CDR1 and CDR2 sequences are SGHVS and FQNEAQ. Trimming took 3 bases from V and 4 from J, leaving 9 bases between them. The CDR3 extends over 13 amino acids. The CDR3 is CASSLGDGTEAFF. DNA for the CDR3: TGTGCCAGCAGCTTGGGAGACGGCACTGAAGCTTTCTTT.